A selection of T cell receptor beta chains follows, all from one sample in a study of T cells in Graves' hyperthyroidism and ophthalmopathy. Each CDR3 protein is one row after TCRdb ran MiXCR on the multiplex PCR reads. The sample yields 300,000 to 350,000 distinct CDR3 sequences, 21% seen once. Material: blood. These receptors were collected from a woman aged 45-59 years with Graves' hyperthyroidism. Each CDR3 is given with its conserved first and last residue. Fields, in order: V gene, clone size, J gene, D gene, CDR3 DNA, CDR3 protein. The D gene is left open where the match is weak. Size values are once, few and many counts, or a class for expanded clones, and some rows have none.

v_gene: TRBV4-1; abundance: few; j_gene: TRBJ1-2; d_gene: -; CDR3nt: TGCGCCAGCAGCCAAAACGGGAAGGACTATGGCTACACCTTC; CDR3aa: CASSQNGKDYGYTF
v_gene: TRBV27; abundance: -; j_gene: TRBJ2-4; d_gene: -; CDR3nt: TGTGCCAGCATAGGACGGGATCATAGCAAGGGGAACATTCAGTACTTC; CDR3aa: CASIGRDHSKGNIQYF
v_gene: TRBV3-1; abundance: few; j_gene: TRBJ1-2; d_gene: TRBD1; CDR3nt: TGTGCCAGCAGCCAAGGACAGGGCAACGGCTACACCTTC; CDR3aa: CASSQGQGNGYTF
v_gene: TRBV29-1; abundance: -; j_gene: TRBJ1-2; d_gene: TRBD1; CDR3nt: TGCAGCGTCTTTGTGGTTGCCCCAAGCCAGGGGGCCAGAAACTATGGCTACACCTTC; CDR3aa: CSVFVVAPSQGARNYGYTF
v_gene: TRBV2; abundance: many; j_gene: TRBJ2-3; d_gene: -; CDR3nt: TGTGCCAGCAGTGGTCAGAAGGGATCTATAGATACGCAGTATTTT; CDR3aa: CASSGQKGSIDTQYF
v_gene: TRBV10-1; abundance: -; j_gene: TRBJ2-2; d_gene: -; CDR3nt: TGCGCCAGCAGTGACCCGGCGGTGGAGCTGTTTTTT; CDR3aa: CASSDPAVELFF
v_gene: TRBV4-1; abundance: few; j_gene: TRBJ2-2; d_gene: TRBD2; CDR3nt: TGCGCCAGCAGCCAAGATACTAGCGTCTCGAACACCGGGGAGCTGTTTTTT; CDR3aa: CASSQDTSVSNTGELFF
v_gene: TRBV6-1; abundance: -; j_gene: TRBJ1-1; d_gene: -; CDR3nt: TGTGCCAGCACCACCAACGGGGGTTTCGCTTTCTTT; CDR3aa: CASTTNGGFAFF
v_gene: TRBV14; abundance: many; j_gene: TRBJ2-5; d_gene: -; CDR3nt: TGTGCCAGCAGCGATGACGGATTCCAAGAGACCCAGTACTTC; CDR3aa: CASSDDGFQETQYF
v_gene: TRBV2; abundance: many; j_gene: TRBJ2-7; d_gene: -; CDR3nt: TGTGCCAGCAGTGATGTGGTACGGACAGAGGCCCACGAGCAGTACTTC; CDR3aa: CASSDVVRTEAHEQYF
v_gene: TRBV28; abundance: -; j_gene: TRBJ2-7; d_gene: TRBD2; CDR3nt: TGTGCCAGCAGTACTAGCGGGCGCGAGCAGTACTTC; CDR3aa: CASSTSGREQYF
v_gene: TRBV5-1; abundance: few; j_gene: TRBJ1-4; d_gene: TRBD1; CDR3nt: TGCGCCAGCAGATCGGACAGGGGTGGAGAAAAACTGTTTTTT; CDR3aa: CASRSDRGGEKLFF
v_gene: TRBV28; abundance: -; j_gene: TRBJ1-4; d_gene: TRBD1; CDR3nt: TGTGCCAGCAGGACCTCCGGGACAGGGGGGGAAAAACTGTTTTTT; CDR3aa: CASRTSGTGGEKLFF
v_gene: TRBV7-9; abundance: many; j_gene: TRBJ1-2; d_gene: -; CDR3nt: TGTGCCAGCAGCCCCAAGGGGACCTATGGTTACACCTTC; CDR3aa: CASSPKGTYGYTF
v_gene: TRBV14; abundance: -; j_gene: TRBJ2-1; d_gene: -; CDR3nt: TGTGCCAGTAGTGCAACGATAAGGGAGGCTGAGCAGTTCTTC; CDR3aa: CASSATIREAEQFF
v_gene: TRBV6-6; abundance: few; j_gene: TRBJ2-3; d_gene: -; CDR3nt: TGTGCCAGCAGTTACTCCTCTCTTGGGGTGGGAGATACGCAGTATTTT; CDR3aa: CASSYSSLGVGDTQYF
v_gene: TRBV7-9; abundance: many; j_gene: TRBJ2-3; d_gene: -; CDR3nt: TGTGCCAGCAGCCCCCCGTCTGATACGCAGTATTTT; CDR3aa: CASSPPSDTQYF
v_gene: TRBV30; abundance: many; j_gene: TRBJ1-1; d_gene: TRBD1; CDR3nt: TGTGCCGGAGCCGGGACAGAGAACACTGAAGCTTTCTTT; CDR3aa: CAGAGTENTEAFF
v_gene: TRBV20-1; abundance: many; j_gene: TRBJ2-2; d_gene: TRBD2; CDR3nt: TGCAGTGCTAGAGATTATGGGCTAGCGGGAGGTCCTGGGGAGCTGTTTTTT; CDR3aa: CSARDYGLAGGPGELFF
v_gene: TRBV12-3/TRBV12-4; abundance: few; j_gene: TRBJ2-5; d_gene: -; CDR3nt: TGTGCCAGCAGCCCCCGGGGCCAACTTAAAGAGACCCAGTACTTC; CDR3aa: CASSPRGQLKETQYF